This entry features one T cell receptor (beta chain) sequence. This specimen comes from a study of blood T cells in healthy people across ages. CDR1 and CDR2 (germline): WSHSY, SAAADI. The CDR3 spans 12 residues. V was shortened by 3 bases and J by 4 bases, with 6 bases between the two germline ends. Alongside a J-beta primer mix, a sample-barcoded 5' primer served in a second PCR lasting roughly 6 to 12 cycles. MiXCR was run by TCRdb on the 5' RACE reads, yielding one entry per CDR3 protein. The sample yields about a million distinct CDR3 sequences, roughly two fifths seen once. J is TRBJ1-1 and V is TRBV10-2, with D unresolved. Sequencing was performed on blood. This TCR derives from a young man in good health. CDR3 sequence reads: CASSDSLTEAFF. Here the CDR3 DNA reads TGCGCCAGCAGTGACTCACTCACTGAAGCTTTCTTT.